This paragraph reports one T cell receptor beta chain. Treatment: around 19 received Ad26.COV2.S at low or high dose, single or two shots; roughly five received placebo; per-sample allocation not given. Day 63 after the first injection of vaccine or placebo was the sampling time. Its platform was an Ad26 vector, and its expressed antigen was Wuhan-strain SARS-CoV-2 spike. The data stem from a study of Ad26.COV2.S vaccination and SARS-CoV-2 variants. Clones were sequenced by immunoSEQ multiplex PCR, and TCRdb holds only the in-frame ones, with some missing. The sample has 500,000 or so clones, approximately 89% seen once. Deletions cut 2 bases from V and 5 bases from J, with 12 bases between. CDR3 size: 14 residues. The germline gives CDR1 MRHNA, CDR2 SNTAGT.

The material was peripheral blood, obtained in a trial of Ad26.COV2.S vaccine versus placebo. This clonotype was sampled from a person between 18 and 59 years old who received the Ad26.COV2.S COVID-19 vaccine or a placebo. V usage is TRBV6-4 and J usage is TRBJ1-1; no clear D. The CDR3 nucleotides read TGTGCCAGCAGTGACACCTCCGGCGGGACTGAAGCTTTCTTT. This sequence encodes CASSDTSGGTEAFF.